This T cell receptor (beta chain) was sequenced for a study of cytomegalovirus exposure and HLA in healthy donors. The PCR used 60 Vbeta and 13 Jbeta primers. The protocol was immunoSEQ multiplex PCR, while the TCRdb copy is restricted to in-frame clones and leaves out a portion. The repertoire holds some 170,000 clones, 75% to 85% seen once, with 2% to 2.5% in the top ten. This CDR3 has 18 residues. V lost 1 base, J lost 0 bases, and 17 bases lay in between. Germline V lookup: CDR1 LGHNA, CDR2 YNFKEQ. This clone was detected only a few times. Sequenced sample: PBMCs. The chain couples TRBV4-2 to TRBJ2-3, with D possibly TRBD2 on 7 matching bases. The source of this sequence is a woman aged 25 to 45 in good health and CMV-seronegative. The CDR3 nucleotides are TGTGCCAGCAGCCAAGTAGGGGGTACAGCGGGGAGCACAGATACGCAGTATTTT. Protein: CASSQVGGTAGSTDTQYF.